The present T cell receptor (beta chain) was sequenced within a study of T cells in Graves' hyperthyroidism and ophthalmopathy. This clonotype was found a few times. TCR beta CDR3 regions were amplified from RNA. Researchers ran a first-round RT-PCR on the TCR CDR3 using the HTBI primer set. TCRdb itself ran the multiplex PCR reads through MiXCR, one entry per CDR3 protein. The repertoire holds around 520,000 distinct CDR3 sequences, with around 15% as singletons. Trimming removed 1 base from V and 5 bases from J, with 19 bases in between. The CDR3 extends over 16 amino acids. Germline V gene sequence: CDR1 SGHRS, CDR2 YFSETQ.

The chain joins TRBV5-1 to TRBJ2-7; the D is unclear. The clonotype was recovered from a woman between 40 and 50 years old with Graves' hyperthyroidism. Sequences were obtained from blood. The CDR3 DNA follows: TGCGCCAGCAGCTTGTTGGGCGGCAAAGGGTCCGACGAGCAGTACTTC. It encodes CASSLLGGKGSDEQYF.